This T cell receptor beta chain was profiled in a study of blood T cell repertoires in COVID-19. Study-wide background: COVID-19 samples, acute and convalescent, were from the United States, Italy and Spain.

Clones were sequenced by immunoSEQ multiplex PCR, and TCRdb holds only the in-frame ones, with some missing. The sample consists of more than 250,000 clones, over 75% of them appearing once. The study recruited people aged roughly 18 to 100 years across 20 to 30 US areas. Cohorts were determined from participant-reported clinical history. Recovered Cohort 3 donors showed two negative PCRs, clearance, or symptom resolution. J lost 6 bases, V lost 5 bases, and 9 bases had no gene match. Germline V gives CDR1 SGHNT, CDR2 YYREEE (reference sequence). The CDR3 extends over 15 amino acids. This TCR came from a woman in her twenties or thirties who had recovered from COVID-19. The chain employs TRBV5-4 and TRBJ2-7, with 12 bases identical to TRBD2. Sequencing was done on a sample of PBMCs or T cells enriched from blood (not recorded which). CDR3 nucleotides: TGTGCCAGCAGACCCACTAGCGGGGGGTCCAGCGAGCAGTACTTC. It codes for CASRPTSGGSSEQYF.